Each of the 16 T cell receptor beta chains below was sequenced from the same sample in a study of T-cell memory formation after mild COVID-19. TCRdb re-derived calls from the 5' RACE reads in MiXCR, one entry per CDR3 protein. The profile shows about half a million distinct CDR3 sequences, 18% of them singletons. The sample taken for sequencing was PBMCs or a T cell subset sorted from them (not recorded which). Receptors originate from an adult woman who had mild COVID-19 (a few samples of this study predate the infection). Cell type and time point are not known.

J is TRBJ1-1 and V is TRBV5-1; 8 nucleotides agree with TRBD1. V shed 4 bases, J shed 4 bases, and the junction held 9 bases outside the gene matches. The germline V gene has CDR1 SGHRS and CDR2 YFSETQ. The CDR3 is 15 amino acids. CDR3 nucleotide sequence: TGCGCCAGCAGCCCGGGACAGGCAGAGGGCACTGAAGCTTTCTTT. It translates to CASSPGQAEGTEAFF.

A word on this clonotype: The conserved phenylalanine or tryptophan normally closing the CDR3 is absent here, so this likely arose from a read error. Because the CDR3's place on the DNA is in doubt, the DNA is left out and the CDR3 is given as listed by TCRdb. The V call is TRBV20-1, the J call TRBJ2-5; TRBD2, the D gene given by the table, was not confirmed from the DNA. In germline, CDR1 is DFQATT, CDR2 SNEGSKA (reference sequence). From its first to its last residue, the CDR3 has 14 amino acids. This CDR3 is CSARAGTSGGPGGI.

The chain employs TRBV18 and TRBJ2-7, with a weak D call TRBD1 (6 bases). Germline values: CDR1 KGHSH, CDR2 LQKENI. V lost 5 bases and J lost 0, with 11 bases in between. This CDR3 comprises 14 residues. This CDR3 reads CASSAGQTSYEQYF. CDR3 bases: TGTGCCAGCTCAGCCGGACAGACCTCCTACGAGCAGTACTTC.

This clonotype was observed a few times. The chain links TRBV7-6 to TRBJ2-3; 10 bases fit TRBD2. Germline V gene sequence: CDR1 SGHVS, CDR2 FNYEAQ. The CDR3 runs to 16 residues. The V gene end was trimmed by 2 bases and the J gene end by 6 bases; junction bases not matched to a gene: 8. The CDR3, as DNA: TGTGCCAGCAGCTTAAAAGCGGGAGGGCCTACGGATACGCAGTATTTT. It codes for CASSLKAGGPTDTQYF.

The chain uses TRBV5-1 and TRBJ1-1; the D gene is possibly TRBD1 (6 bases). Germline V gene lookup returns CDR1 SGHRS and CDR2 YFSETQ. V was pared by 1 base and J by 3 bases, with 10 bases between. The CDR3 is 14 residues long. CDR3: CASSLQGGYTEAFF. CDR3 DNA sequence: TGCGCCAGCAGCTTGCAAGGGGGTTACACTGAAGCTTTCTTT.

The V and J genes are TRBV6-6 and TRBJ2-5, with TRBD2 identical over 12 bases. Germline CDR1 and CDR2: MNHNY and SVGAGI (reference sequence). The CDR3 has 18 amino acids. The V segment lost 0 bases and the J segment 5 bases; nucleotides outside the gene matches: 10. Written as DNA, the CDR3 is TGTGCCAGCAGTTACTCTTCTGGGCTAGCGGGGGGGCCGGAGACCCAGTACTTC. Amino acid sequence: CASSYSSGLAGGPETQYF.

The table lists this clonotype with a few counts. The rearrangement joins TRBV7-3 to TRBJ2-7, with a weak D call TRBD2 (6 bases). The V gene's germline CDR1 is SGHTA and CDR2 FQGTGA. This CDR3 spans 13 amino acids. V gave up 5 bases and J gave up 3 bases, with 11 bases separating them. The CDR3 nucleotides read TGTGCCAGCAGCCTCATGGAGGGCTACGAGCAGTACTTC. Its protein is CASSLMEGYEQYF.

CDR3: CASSPEGGWDEQFF. The CDR3 region has the DNA TGTGCCAGCAGCCCCGAGGGGGGCTGGGATGAGCAGTTCTTC. This sequence joins TRBV11-2 and TRBJ2-1; D possibly matches TRBD1 or TRBD2 (6 bases each). This CDR3 is built from 14 residues. The germline CDR1 and CDR2 sequences are SGHAT and FQNNGV. V was trimmed by 5 bases and J by 8 bases, leaving 16 bases between them.

This clonotype has more than one count but fewer than ten. A read error may explain this, as a much larger clone is one base away. The V gene is TRBV5-6, the J gene TRBJ2-7; TRBD1 agrees at 9 bases. The germline gives CDR1 SGHDT, CDR2 YYEEEE. With 4 bases clipped from V and 5 bases from J, the junction kept 7 bases outside the gene matches. The CDR3 length is 14 residues. The CDR3 loop is CASSPGTGFHEQYF. The CDR3 DNA is TGTGCCAGCAGCCCCGGGACAGGGTTCCACGAGCAGTACTTC.

This clonotype was counted a few times. The chain has TRBV7-3 and TRBJ1-2, with D hard to call. V shed 4 bases and J shed 4 bases, with 1 base lying between them. The CDR3 has 10 amino acids. CDR1 SGHTA and CDR2 FQGTGA come from the germline V gene. The CDR3 coding sequence is TGTGCCAGCAGCTCCTATGGCTACACCTTC. Protein sequence: CASSSYGYTF.

This clonotype appeared once. CDR3 sequence (DNA): TGTGCCAGCTCACGAGACAGAGCCGCTCGAAAACTGTTTTTT. It specifies CASSRDRAARKLFF. J is TRBJ1-4 and V is TRBV18, with D possibly being TRBD1 (5 bases). The germline V gene has CDR1 KGHSH and CDR2 LQKENI. The CDR3 sequence is 14 residues long. The V gene lost 4 bases and the J gene lost 10 bases, with 16 bases spanning the gap.

The chain couples TRBV30 to TRBJ1-2; D unclear. The CDR3 is 13 residues long. Trimming removed 3 bases from V and 5 bases from J, with 13 bases in between. CDR1 is GTSNPN and CDR2 is SVGIG in the germline V gene (reference sequence). CDR3 loop: CAWRRASDYGYTF. The CDR3 DNA sequence: TGTGCCTGGAGGCGGGCCTCGGATTATGGCTACACCTTC.

V is TRBV30 and J is TRBJ2-6; D unresolved. This CDR3 region has 15 residues. CDR1 and CDR2 (germline): GTSNPN, SVGIG (reference sequence). V was cut by 0 bases and J by 0 bases, with 6 bases left in between. CDR3 nucleotides: TGTGCCTGGAGTGTGGGTGGCTCTGGGGCCAACGTCCTGACTTTC. This gives the protein CAWSVGGSGANVLTF.

The chain recombines TRBV27 with TRBJ2-5; 8 nucleotides line up with TRBD2. V dropped 0 bases and J dropped 4; count of bases not matched to a gene: 7. The V gene's germline CDR1 is MNHEY and CDR2 SMNVEV (reference sequence). This CDR3 comprises 16 residues. The CDR3 DNA reads TGTGCCAGCAGTTTATCATCGGGAGGGGTTCGAGAGACCCAGTACTTC. This translates into CASSLSSGGVRETQYF.

This clonotype has only a few counts. The chain carries TRBV10-3 and TRBJ2-5, with 11 positions matching TRBD2. Per germline, CDR1 ENHRY and CDR2 SYGVKD. V shed 6 bases, J shed 4 bases, and the junction held 1 base outside the gene matches. This CDR3 comprises 13 residues. The CDR3 sequence: CAISGTSGETQYF. The CDR3 DNA sequence: TGTGCCATCAGCGGGACTAGCGGAGAGACCCAGTACTTC.

In this sample, this clonotype turned up a few times. V gene TRBV2 combines with J gene TRBJ1-1, with a tentative D call TRBD1 (6 bases). V lost 8 bases and J lost 1, with 11 bases in between. CDR1 is SNHLY and CDR2 is FYNNEI in the germline V gene. The CDR3 consists of 13 residues. This chain's CDR3 is CASGGHPNTEAFF. In DNA, the CDR3 is TGTGCCAGCGGGGGACACCCGAACACTGAAGCTTTCTTT.